This TCR beta chain was found in a study of early T cells in non-severe SARS-CoV-2 infection. TCRdb recomputed calls from the 5' RACE reads with MiXCR, one row per CDR3 protein. This sample carries around 63,000 distinct CDR3 sequences, around 5.7% of them seen once, and the ten largest clones take 3% to 4%. Deletions cut 3 bases from V and 11 bases from J, with 13 bases between. CDR3 size: 12 residues. There are many counts of this clonotype. The TCR originated in an adult who was a healthcare worker with PCR-confirmed SARS-CoV-2 infection or an uninfected control (not recorded which). The sample consisted of whole blood, taken at baseline. The chain combines TRBV12-3 or TRBV12-4 with TRBJ1-1; D is ambiguous. The CDR3: CASSFPRLEAFF. CDR3 DNA sequence: TGTGCCAGCAGTTTCCCTCGCCTAGAGGCTTTCTTT.